The 16 T cell receptor beta chains reported below all come from one sample, sequenced in a study of vaccination and CD4 T cells after COVID-19. The antigens for these receptors are not known. The time point here: late sampling 161 to 241 days after vaccination in a few convalescent patients. The treatment is: approximately 10-day PBMC culture with coronavirus spike peptide pools or control peptides (ViraFEST assay). The Oncomine TCR Beta short-read assay was applied to DNA of cultured CD4+ T cells. TCRdb independently ran MiXCR on the PCR reads; one entry per CDR3 protein. Of over 15,000 distinct CDR3 sequences in the sample, 44% are singletons; the top ten hold 17%. The sample consisted of CD4+ T cells from blood, cultured in vitro, taken about 7 months after SARS-CoV-2 vaccination. The source of these receptors is a human donor who had recovered from COVID-19.

This clonotype has a handful of counts. The rearrangement links TRBV7-8 to TRBJ2-5; D call uncertain. This CDR3 is built from 11 residues. The germline V gene encodes CDR1 SGHVS and CDR2 FQNEAQ. Trimming took 2 bases from V and 5 from J, leaving 3 bases between them. CDR3 DNA: TGTGCCAGCAGCTTAACCGAGACCCAGTACTTC. Its translation: CASSLTETQYF.

This clonotype was counted a few times. The chain joins TRBV7-9 to TRBJ2-7; maybe TRBD1 (5 bases). The V end was cut by 3 bases, the J end by 7 bases, with 10 bases between. CDR1 and CDR2 (germline): SEHNR, FQNEAQ (reference sequence). This CDR3 has 12 residues. The CDR3 is CASSFYRSEQYF. In nucleotides, the CDR3 is TGTGCCAGCAGCTTCTACAGGTCAGAGCAGTACTTC.

V and J are TRBV7-9 and TRBJ2-7, with 9 bases matching TRBD2. J gave up 0 bases and V 4 bases, and 4 bases lay outside the gene matches. Germline V gene lookup returns CDR1 SEHNR and CDR2 FQNEAQ (reference sequence). This CDR3 has 15 amino acids. The CDR3 here is CASSSETSGSYEQYF. The CDR3 coding sequence is TGTGCCAGCAGCTCCGAGACTAGCGGCTCCTACGAGCAGTACTTC.

V gene TRBV27 combines with J gene TRBJ1-6; tentatively, D is TRBD1 (6 bases). The germline V and J ends were trimmed by 6 bases and 9 bases, with 12 bases remaining between them. The CDR3 runs 13 residues. Per germline, CDR1 MNHEY and CDR2 SMNVEV (reference sequence). Here the CDR3 reads CASRDTGISPLHF. CDR3 sequence (DNA): TGTGCCAGCAGAGATACAGGGATTTCACCCCTCCACTTT.

V gene TRBV20-1 combines with J gene TRBJ1-2, with 9 bases that match TRBD1. CDR1 and CDR2 (germline): DFQATT, SNEGSKA (reference sequence). The junction had 7 bases not matched to a gene; V was cut back by 5 bases and J by 3 bases. The CDR3 loop spans 14 amino acids. The CDR3 nucleotides read TGCAGTGCTTGGGGGACAGGGAAGGACTATGGCTACACCTTC. Residues: CSAWGTGKDYGYTF.

This sequence joins TRBV9 and TRBJ2-1; 10 bases are shared with TRBD2. V was pared by 3 bases and J by 4 bases, with 7 bases of the junction left unmatched. The CDR3 totals 16 residues. CDR1 and CDR2 (germline): SGDLS, YYNGEE. The CDR3 reads CASSASGGAEYNEQFF. CDR3 sequence (DNA): TGTGCCAGCAGCGCCAGCGGGGGGGCTGAATACAATGAGCAGTTCTTC.

In its sample, this clonotype was seen a few times. The genes are TRBV6-2 or TRBV6-3 and TRBJ2-5; 9 bases map to TRBD1. Trimming cost V 6 bases and J 5 bases; bases outside gene matches: 4. CDR3 size: 13 residues. Per the germline V gene, CDR1 is MNHEY and CDR2 is SVGEGT. The CDR3 DNA reads as TGTGCCAGCAGAAGGACAGGGGACGAGACCCAGTACTTC. The encoded protein is CASRRTGDETQYF.

This clonotype was found a few times. The gene calls are TRBV20-1 and TRBJ2-1; a weak D match, TRBD1 (5 bases). This CDR3 contains 13 residues. V lost 7 bases and J 8 bases, leaving 18 bases between the germline ends. Germline assignment: CDR1 DFQATT and CDR2 SNEGSKA (reference sequence). CDR3 region: CSVVKTEGDEQFF. CDR3 DNA: TGCAGTGTGGTTAAAACAGAAGGGGATGAGCAGTTCTTC.

This clonotype has just a few counts. The rearrangement uses TRBV4-1 and TRBJ2-5; 11 bases match TRBD2. The CDR3 sequence is 15 residues long. CDR1 is MGHRA, CDR2 YSYEKL, per germline. V lost 1 base, J lost 5 bases, and 3 bases stayed unmatched. Written as DNA, the CDR3 is TGCGCCAGCAGCCAAGTGGGACTAGCGGCGGAGACCCAGTACTTC. It translates to CASSQVGLAAETQYF.

The chain links TRBV7-2 to TRBJ2-1; 10 bases fit TRBD2. Trimming at V came to 6 bases and at J to 6 bases, leaving 8 bases not matched to a gene. From germline, CDR1 is SGHTA and CDR2 FQGNSA. This CDR3 has 15 residues. The CDR3 loop reads CASRTQRGGRNEQFF. The CDR3 coding sequence is TGTGCCAGCAGGACACAGCGGGGGGGCCGCAATGAGCAGTTCTTC.

A few counts support this clonotype. The chain is built from TRBV24-1 and TRBJ1-1; 9 nucleotides line up with TRBD1. The germline V gene encodes CDR1 KGHDR and CDR2 SFDVKD. The CDR3 is 12 amino acids. With 2 bases clipped from V and 11 bases from J, the junction kept 2 bases outside the gene matches. The CDR3 DNA follows: TGTGCCACCAGTGATTGGACAGGGGAGGCTTTCTTT. Translation: CATSDWTGEAFF.

The chain has TRBV20-1 and TRBJ2-1; D remains unclear. The V gene lost 3 bases and the J gene lost 4 bases, with 13 bases spanning the gap. CDR1 DFQATT and CDR2 SNEGSKA come from the germline V gene (reference sequence). CDR3 length equals 14 residues. CDR3: CSASFRPAYNEQFF. The CDR3 region has the DNA TGCAGTGCTAGTTTTCGGCCCGCTTACAATGAGCAGTTCTTC.

V usage is TRBV5-4 and J usage is TRBJ2-5, with D tentatively TRBD1 or TRBD2 (6 bases each). The ends were cut back, 3 bases at V and 3 bases at J, with 12 bases in the middle. CDR3 length equals 14 residues. Per germline, CDR1 SGHNT and CDR2 YYREEE (reference sequence). The CDR3 region is CASSSRRGEETQYF. CDR3 nucleotides: TGTGCCAGCAGCTCCCGTAGGGGGGAAGAGACCCAGTACTTC.

This chain links TRBV5-4 with TRBJ2-7; tentative D call: TRBD2 (5 bases). The CDR3 consists of 15 residues. Germline-derived CDR1 and CDR2 are SGHNT and YYREEE (reference sequence). Trimming left V 1 base short and J 7 bases short, with 18 bases between. The CDR3: CASSLYAAVTGEQYF. CDR3 coding DNA: TGTGCCAGCAGCTTGTACGCGGCTGTCACGGGGGAGCAGTACTTC.

The V and J genes are TRBV19 and TRBJ1-5; D is undetermined. The V gene's germline CDR1 is LNHDA and CDR2 SQIVND (reference sequence). The germline V and J ends were trimmed by 4 bases and 5 bases, with 9 bases remaining between them. CDR3 length equals 13 residues. The CDR3 nucleotides are TGTGCCAGTAGTAAAGGGCGAGATCAGCCCCAGCATTTT. The encoded protein is CASSKGRDQPQHF.

This clonotype has a handful of counts. The chain joins TRBV20-1 to TRBJ1-2; weak D call: TRBD1 (6 bases). The CDR3 has 15 amino acids. In germline, CDR1 is DFQATT, CDR2 SNEGSKA (reference sequence). Trimming pared 0 bases from V and 0 bases from J, leaving 11 bases between. The CDR3 sequence is CSARDRGAPNYGYTF. The CDR3 nucleotides are TGCAGTGCTAGAGATCGGGGGGCACCTAACTATGGCTACACCTTC.